Listed below are T cell receptor beta chains from one sample, sequenced in a study of cytomegalovirus exposure and HLA in healthy donors. Libraries were prepared by immunoSEQ multiplex PCR; TCRdb keeps only in-frame clonotypes and omits some of them. Counted here are 90,000 to 120,000 clones, 70% occurring once; the ten biggest clones make up roughly 11%. Sequences were obtained from PBMCs. These receptors were collected from a man aged 35-49 years in good health and CMV-seropositive. Both conserved end residues are part of each CDR3. D genes are given only for firm matches. Clone size, where shown, is once, few, many, or a class for clones that have expanded.

V	size	D	J	CDR3	DNA
TRBV25-1	once	.	TRBJ1-6	CASSEAGTSYNSPLHF	TGTGCCAGCAGTGAAGCCGGGACATCGTATAATTCACCCCTCCACTTT
TRBV10-3	.	TRBD1	TRBJ1-3	CAISGQGRLSGNTIYF	TGTGCCATCAGTGGACAGGGTAGATTATCTGGAAACACCATATATTTT
TRBV6-9	once	TRBD2	TRBJ2-1	CASFPPPLAEELNEQFF	TGTGCCAGCTTCCCACCCCCACTAGCGGAGGAATTAAATGAGCAGTTCTTC
TRBV19	once	TRBD2	TRBJ2-7	CASSTSGAYEQYF	TGTGCCAGTAGTACTAGCGGGGCCTACGAGCAGTACTTC
TRBV6-6	.	TRBD2	TRBJ2-3	CASSYGTSGFTDTQYF	TGTGCCAGCAGTTATGGGACTAGCGGGTTCACAGATACGCAGTATTTT
TRBV7-9	.	.	TRBJ2-1	CASGLALAWDEQFF	TGTGCCAGCGGCCTGGCCCTAGCTTGGGATGAGCAGTTCTTC
TRBV29-1	few	TRBD1	TRBJ1-2	CSAGTEGGYTF	TGCAGCGCCGGGACAGAGGGTGGCTACACCTTC
TRBV5-3	.	.	TRBJ1-5	CARSLVCWVRGNQPQHF	TGTGCCAGAAGCTTGGTCTGTTGGGTGAGGGGCAATCAGCCCCAGCATTTT
TRBV5-1	.	.	TRBJ2-1	CASSSQSDPGSYNEQFF	TGCGCCAGCAGCTCCCAAAGCGACCCGGGCTCCTACAATGAGCAGTTCTTC
TRBV5-1	.	.	TRBJ2-5	CASSLGVQETQYF	TGCGCCAGCAGCTTAGGGGTCCAAGAGACCCAGTACTTC
TRBV5-1	.	.	TRBJ1-3	CASSLDFSSGNTIYF	TGCGCCAGCAGCTTGGACTTTAGCTCTGGAAACACCATATATTTT
TRBV21-1	.	.	TRBJ2-7	CASSAGLAGFSSYEQYF	TGTGCCAGCAGCGCAGGACTAGCGGGATTTAGCTCCTACGAGCAGTACTTC
TRBV4-1	.	.	TRBJ1-2	CASSHPLVGRRGGGYTF	TGCGCCAGCAGCCACCCCCTCGTCGGACGGCGGGGAGGGGGCTACACCTTC
TRBV6-1	.	TRBD2	TRBJ2-1	CASSEVREAYNEQFF	TGTGCCAGCAGTGAAGTCCGGGAGGCATACAATGAGCAGTTCTTC
TRBV6-1	.	.	TRBJ1-5	CASTVEGGGNQPQHF	TGTGCCAGCACCGTAGAGGGTGGAGGCAATCAGCCCCAGCATTTT
TRBV7-9	.	TRBD1	TRBJ1-1	CASSHQGQGLNTEAFF	TGTGCCAGCAGCCACCAGGGACAGGGGTTGAACACTGAAGCTTTCTTT
TRBV5-6	.	TRBD2	TRBJ2-1	CASSFRREGSNNEQFF	TGTGCCAGCAGCTTCCGCCGGGAGGGCTCAAACAATGAGCAGTTCTTC
TRBV19	.	.	TRBJ2-1	CASSIYQGNEQFF	TGTGCCAGTAGTATTTACCAGGGTAATGAGCAGTTCTTC
TRBV7-9	few	.	TRBJ1-1	CASSLAAGNTEAFF	TGTGCCAGCAGCTTAGCGGCAGGGAACACTGAAGCTTTCTTT
TRBV29-1	.	.	TRBJ2-3	CSVADSDTQYF	TGCAGCGTGGCCGATTCGGATACGCAGTATTTT
TRBV5-4	.	TRBD1	TRBJ2-1	CASSWGGQGDEQFF	TGTGCCAGCAGCTGGGGGGGACAGGGCGATGAGCAGTTCTTC
TRBV19	few	.	TRBJ2-2	CASSRLATRVDIGELFF	TGTGCCAGTAGTCGGCTAGCGACCCGGGTAGATATCGGGGAGCTGTTTTTT
TRBV28	once	TRBD1	TRBJ2-7	CASSSPGTGTYEQYF	TGTGCCAGCAGTTCACCCGGGACAGGTACCTACGAGCAGTACTTC
TRBV19	once	TRBD1	TRBJ1-5	CASRLTGGSNQPQHF	TGTGCCAGTAGACTTACAGGGGGGAGCAATCAGCCCCAGCATTTT
TRBV28	once	.	TRBJ1-4	CASSWEGRAEKLFF	TGTGCCAGCAGTTGGGAGGGGAGGGCGGAAAAACTGTTTTTT
TRBV7-3	once	.	TRBJ2-5	CASSLQPGETQYF	TGTGCCAGCAGCTTACAACCCGGGGAGACCCAGTACTTC
TRBV6-5	.	.	TRBJ1-6	CASSYSRSSYNSPLHF	TGTGCCAGCAGTTACTCGCGGAGCTCCTATAATTCACCCCTCCACTTT
TRBV11-1	.	.	TRBJ2-2	CASIHLGTNPTGELFF	TGTGCCAGCATCCACTTGGGGACAAACCCAACCGGGGAGCTGTTTTTT
TRBV7-2	.	.	TRBJ1-2	CASSLSPAAAHYGYTF	TGTGCCAGCAGCTTAAGTCCCGCCGCCGCGCACTATGGCTACACCTTC
TRBV27	.	.	TRBJ2-3	CASSLSRGADTQYF	TGTGCCAGCAGTTTATCCAGGGGGGCAGATACGCAGTATTTT
TRBV7-9	.	TRBD1	TRBJ1-5	CASSLGQGRGQPQHF	TGTGCCAGCAGCCTGGGACAGGGGAGGGGACAGCCCCAGCATTTT
TRBV6-5	.	TRBD2	TRBJ2-3	CASREAGGPGDTQYF	TGTGCCAGCAGAGAGGCGGGAGGGCCGGGAGATACGCAGTATTTT
TRBV4-1	.	.	TRBJ2-2	CASSQDGGNTGELFF	TGCGCCAGCAGCCAAGACGGCGGAAACACCGGGGAGCTGTTTTTT
TRBV14	few	TRBD2	TRBJ2-1	CASSQDSRDYYNEQFF	TGTGCCAGCAGCCAAGATTCCCGGGACTACTACAATGAGCAGTTCTTC
TRBV11-2	.	.	TRBJ2-4	CASSPGTDIQYF	TGTGCCAGCAGCCCGGGTACGGACATTCAGTACTTC
TRBV30	.	TRBD1	TRBJ2-5	CAWSPFPGQQETQYF	TGTGCCTGGAGTCCCTTCCCGGGACAGCAAGAGACCCAGTACTTC
TRBV6-5	.	.	TRBJ1-2	CASSTRWQAGGYTF	TGTGCCAGCAGTACACGGTGGCAGGCGGGCGGCTACACCTTC
TRBV15	.	.	TRBJ2-6	CATSRDQGSGANVLTF	TGTGCCACCAGCAGAGATCAGGGGTCTGGGGCCAACGTCCTGACTTTC
TRBV10-1	.	TRBD1	TRBJ2-7	CASSGPGTGGSYEQYF	TGCGCCAGCAGTGGTCCTGGGACAGGGGGTTCCTACGAGCAGTACTTC
TRBV6-1	.	TRBD2	TRBJ2-5	CASREGETQYF	TGTGCCAGCCGGGAGGGAGAGACCCAGTACTTC
TRBV6-4	.	TRBD2	TRBJ2-5	CASIGLAGEIRETQYF	TGTGCCAGCATAGGACTAGCGGGAGAGATCCGAGAGACCCAGTACTTC
TRBV4-1	.	.	TRBJ1-1	CASSQRPGTGGEAFF	TGCGCCAGCAGCCAACGGCCGGGGACGGGGGGTGAAGCTTTCTTT